Below are 22 T cell receptor beta chains sequenced from a single sample in a study of blood T cell repertoires in COVID-19. The data were produced by immunoSEQ multiplex PCR, yet TCRdb's version contains in-frame clones alone and is incomplete. The sample includes roughly 51,000 clones, approximately 90% seen only once; the top ten take under 6.5%. Sequencing used peripheral blood. The receptors were sampled from a man between 65 and 85 years old with acute or convalescent COVID-19.

The chain is built from TRBV10-3 and TRBJ2-2, with D perhaps TRBD1 (6 bases). Germline V gene lookup returns CDR1 ENHRY and CDR2 SYGVKD. This CDR3 spans 18 amino acids. Deletions cut 6 bases from V and 2 bases from J, with 22 bases between. This CDR3 is CAISRDALGARNTGELFF. For the CDR3, the DNA is TGTGCCATCAGCCGGGACGCCTTGGGGGCTCGAAACACCGGGGAGCTGTTTTTT.

The CDR3, as DNA: TGCGCCAGCAGTGAGTCGGGACGGGGGGTTGGATATGGCTACACCTTC. Translation gives CASSESGRGVGYGYTF. The chain links TRBV10-2 to TRBJ1-2, with D perhaps TRBD1 (5 bases). In germline, CDR1 is WSHSY, CDR2 SAAADI. The length of the CDR3 is 16 residues. V shed 0 bases and J shed 5 bases, with 16 bases lying between them.

The genes are TRBV19 and TRBJ2-1, with TRBD2 matching over 13 bases. The CDR3 contains 16 residues. Trimming cost V 5 bases and J 5 bases; bases outside gene matches: 6. Germline loops: CDR1 LNHDA, CDR2 SQIVND (reference sequence). The CDR3 bases are TGTGCCAGTAGTGGGATGACTAGCGGGGGGAACAATGAGCAGTTCTTC. Translation gives CASSGMTSGGNNEQFF.

The chain is built from TRBV2 and TRBJ1-6, with 9 bases aligning to TRBD1. This CDR3 has 14 amino acids. After removal of 6 bases from V and 7 bases from J, the junction contained 4 bases not matched to a gene. Germline V gene data show CDR1 as SNHLY and CDR2 as FYNNEI. DNA for the CDR3: TGTGCCAGCAGCCCCGGGACAGGGAATTCACCCCTCCACTTT. This encodes CASSPGTGNSPLHF.

By frequency in the sample, this clone is medium-sized. The chain recombines TRBV7-9 with TRBJ1-5, with a tentative D call TRBD1 (6 bases). The germline CDR1 and CDR2 sequences are SEHNR and FQNEAQ (reference sequence). Deletions cut 5 bases from V and 1 base from J, with 18 bases between. CDR3 length equals 17 residues. The CDR3 DNA follows: TGTGCCAGCAGCGCCCGGTGGGGGACAACCAGCAATCAGCCCCAGCATTTT. Its translation is CASSARWGTTSNQPQHF. The full variable domain, completed using reference TRBV7-9 and TRBJ1-5, is DTGVSQNPRHKITKRGQNVTFRCDPISEHNRLYWYRQTLGQGPEFLTYFQNEAQLEKSRLLSDRFSAERPKGSFSTLEIQRTEQGDSAMYLCASSARWGTTSNQPQHFGDGTRLSIL.

The chain couples TRBV4-1 to TRBJ1-1, with 8 bases aligning to TRBD1. The germline gives CDR1 MGHRA, CDR2 YSYEKL. This CDR3 spans 15 amino acids. The junction had 3 bases not matched to a gene; V was cut back by 1 base and J by 2 bases. The DNA of the CDR3 is TGCGCCAGCAGCCAAGTCGGACAGGGTAACACTGAAGCTTTCTTT. As protein: CASSQVGQGNTEAFF.

The chain combines TRBV18 with TRBJ2-2; a weak D match, TRBD1 (6 bases). The V gene's germline CDR1 is KGHSH and CDR2 LQKENI. The CDR3 sequence is 16 residues long. Trimming left V 6 bases short and J 0 bases short, with 14 bases between. CDR3 DNA sequence: TGTGCCAGCTCCCCCGGACAGACCACGAACACCGGGGAGCTGTTTTTT. Translation gives CASSPGQTTNTGELFF. Drawing the rest from reference TRBV18 and TRBJ2-2, the complete variable domain is NAGVMQNPRHLVRRRGQEARLRCSPMKGHSHVYWYRQLPEEGLKFMVYLQKENIIDESGMPKERFSAEFPKEGPSILRIQQVVRGDSAAYFCASSPGQTTNTGELFFGEGSRLTVL.

This clone was detected only once. V gene TRBV5-1 combines with J gene TRBJ2-5; TRBD2 agrees at 12 bases. The CDR3 consists of 14 residues. Unmatched junction bases numbered 0, after V lost 4 bases and J lost 2 bases. Germline V gene data show CDR1 as SGHRS and CDR2 as YFSETQ. For the CDR3, the DNA is TGCGCCAGCAGCCTAGCGGGGGGGCAAGAGACCCAGTACTTC. Its translation: CASSLAGGQETQYF.

The chain uses TRBV7-9 and TRBJ2-5; perhaps TRBD2 as D (6 bases). The V end was cut by 0 bases, the J end by 4 bases, with 15 bases between. The CDR3 is 16 amino acids. CDR1 and CDR2 from the germline V gene are SEHNR and FQNEAQ (reference sequence). For the CDR3, the DNA is TGTGCCAGCAGCTTAGCGCCGGGGGAAATCGCAGAGACCCAGTACTTC. This codes for CASSLAPGEIAETQYF.

The chain carries TRBV20-1 and TRBJ1-1; 11 bases map to TRBD1. This CDR3 spans 19 amino acids. J gave up 1 base and V 3 bases, and 16 bases lay outside the gene matches. Germline loops: CDR1 DFQATT, CDR2 SNEGSKA (reference sequence). The CDR3 DNA sequence: TGCAGTGCTAGTCCAGCAGCGGGGACAGGGGGTAGTTCGAACACTGAAGCTTTCTTT. This codes for CSASPAAGTGGSSNTEAFF.

The chain employs TRBV10-3 and TRBJ1-6; weak D call: TRBD1 (6 bases). The CDR3 totals 15 residues. V lost 1 base, J lost 10 bases, and 14 bases lay in between. Germline V lookup: CDR1 ENHRY, CDR2 SYGVKD. CDR3 in amino acids: CAISEWGPDLSPLHF. The CDR3 region has the DNA TGTGCCATCAGTGAGTGGGGGCCAGATTTGTCACCCCTCCACTTT.

This clone has only one observation. This chain uses TRBV28 with TRBJ2-2; 7 bases fit TRBD2. Germline CDR1 is MDHEN and CDR2 is SYDVKM. The J segment lost 6 bases and the V segment lost 5 bases, leaving 9 bases of the junction unmatched. The CDR3 length is 15 residues. CDR3 loop: CASSPGTIVAGELFF. DNA for the CDR3: TGTGCCAGCAGTCCAGGGACTATAGTCGCCGGGGAGCTGTTTTTT.

This chain connects TRBV7-2 to TRBJ1-3; no clear D. Trimming removed 2 bases at V and 1 base at J, with 15 bases between. The germline V gene has CDR1 SGHTA and CDR2 FQGNSA. This CDR3 spans 17 amino acids. The CDR3 sequence is CASSLTGSVYSGNTIYF. CDR3 bases: TGTGCCAGCAGCTTAACGGGGTCCGTCTATTCTGGAAACACCATATATTTT.

This chain links TRBV5-6 with TRBJ2-7, with TRBD2 matching 8 bases. From germline, CDR1 is SGHDT and CDR2 YYEEEE. The trim removed 2 bases at V and 2 bases at J, leaving 9 bases unmatched. This CDR3 is built from 16 residues. This CDR3 reads CASSLVVAGWTYEQYF. As DNA, the CDR3 is TGTGCCAGCAGCTTAGTGGTAGCGGGGTGGACCTACGAGCAGTACTTC.

The J gene is TRBJ1-1, the V gene TRBV9; D might be TRBD1 (6 bases). This CDR3 is 13 amino acids long. V shed 4 bases and J shed 1 base, with 8 bases lying between them. Germline V gene sequence: CDR1 SGDLS, CDR2 YYNGEE. For the CDR3, the DNA is TGTGCCAGCAGCCCACAGGGGAACACTGAAGCTTTCTTT. The encoded protein is CASSPQGNTEAFF. The full variable domain, in which reference TRBV9 and TRBJ1-1 provide the parts outside the CDR3, is DSGVTQTPKHLITATGQRVTLRCSPRSGDLSVYWYQQSLDQGLQFLIQYYNGEERAKGNILERFSAQQFPDLHSELNLSSLELGDSALYFCASSPQGNTEAFFGQGTRLTVV.

The V and J genes are TRBV30 and TRBJ1-2; D gene unclear. Per germline, CDR1 GTSNPN and CDR2 SVGIG (reference sequence). V was trimmed by 4 bases and J by 3 bases, leaving 18 bases between them. This CDR3 is built from 15 residues. As DNA, the CDR3 is TGTGCCTGGAACGCGGGCCCCAGTGGACACTATGGCTACACCTTC. Translated: CAWNAGPSGHYGYTF.

This clone was seen only a few times. This sequence joins TRBV6-2 or TRBV6-3 and TRBJ1-2; D possibly corresponds to TRBD1 (6 bases). Per the germline V gene, CDR1 is MNHEY and CDR2 is SVGEGT. The V gene lost 0 bases and the J gene lost 4 bases, with 12 bases spanning the gap. The CDR3 runs 15 residues. The CDR3 sequence: CASSYSGGGLYGYTF. As DNA, the CDR3 is TGTGCCAGCAGTTACTCTGGGGGCGGACTCTATGGCTACACCTTC.

This clone was counted between two and nine times. The chain combines TRBV27 with TRBJ2-5, with 8 bases matching TRBD2. The CDR3 totals 16 residues. Germline V gives CDR1 MNHEY, CDR2 SMNVEV (reference sequence). The junction had 6 bases not matched to a gene; V was cut back by 0 bases and J by 3 bases. CDR3 sequence reads: CASSLSVTSVKETQYF. For the CDR3, the DNA is TGTGCCAGCAGTTTATCAGTGACTAGCGTTAAAGAGACCCAGTACTTC.

The rearrangement links TRBV7-8 to TRBJ1-2; 8 nucleotides agree with TRBD1. After removal of 5 bases from V and 7 bases from J, the junction contained 12 bases not matched to a gene. Germline-derived CDR1 and CDR2 are SGHVS and FQNEAQ. This CDR3 has 15 residues. The CDR3 spells CASSPPGQGFGGYTF. The CDR3 bases are TGTGCCAGCAGCCCCCCCGGACAGGGTTTTGGTGGCTACACCTTC. Combining the CDR3 with reference TRBV7-8 and TRBJ1-2 gives the whole variable domain GAGVSQSPRYKVAKRGQDVALRCDPISGHVSLFWYQQALGQGPEFLTYFQNEAQLDKSGLPSDRFFAERPEGSVSTLKIQRTQQEDSAVYLCASSPPGQGFGGYTFGSGTRLTVV.

This chain links TRBV5-4 with TRBJ2-3; the match to TRBD2 covers 13 bases. This CDR3 comprises 16 residues. J gave up 3 bases and V 5 bases, and 6 bases lay outside the gene matches. CDR1 and CDR2 from the germline V gene are SGHNT and YYREEE (reference sequence). The CDR3 sequence: CASRQLAGGQTDTQYF. In DNA, the CDR3 is TGTGCCAGCAGGCAACTAGCGGGGGGGCAAACAGATACGCAGTATTTT.

The chain combines TRBV6-2 or TRBV6-3 with TRBJ2-1; 10 bases align to TRBD2. Looked up from germline, CDR1 is MNHEY and CDR2 is SVGEGT. The junction had 15 bases not matched to a gene; V was cut back by 2 bases and J by 5 bases. This CDR3 has 19 residues. CDR3 sequence (DNA): TGTGCCAGCAGTTACGTTCCAGCGGGGGGGCCCTTTTTGGACAATGAGCAGTTCTTC. It yields the protein CASSYVPAGGPFLDNEQFF.

Here the CDR3 DNA reads TGTGCCAGCTCACCACCCGGACAGGGTGGGGGGTATAGCAATCAGCCCCAGCATTTT. As protein: CASSPPGQGGGYSNQPQHF. V is TRBV18 and J is TRBJ1-5; TRBD1 aligns across 8 bases. The CDR3 consists of 19 residues. Looked up from germline, CDR1 is KGHSH and CDR2 is LQKENI. V lost 0 bases and J lost 0; bases outside the gene matches: 10.